This T cell receptor (beta chain) is drawn from a study of T cell repertoires in ileal Crohn's disease. Study-wide results and caveats: Sorted CD8 T cells held more high-frequency clones than CD4. Clonality above 26.8% at surgery always came with endoscopic recurrence.

The time point: inflamed ileum from the surgical specimen. In germline, CDR1 is SGHNT, CDR2 YYREEE (reference sequence). V was cut by 1 base and J by 0 bases, with 6 bases left in between. The CDR3 contains 14 residues. About this clone: The antigen is undetermined.

The data were produced by immunoSEQ multiplex PCR, yet TCRdb's version contains in-frame clones alone and is incomplete. This table holds around 11,000 clones, around 90% found once. The chain joins TRBV5-4 to TRBJ2-3, with no clear D. The origin of this receptor is an adult with Crohn's disease. Sequencing was carried out using ileal tissue. The CDR3 DNA reads as TGTGCCAGCAGCTTGAAGCTGAGCACAGATACGCAGTATTTT. Its translation: CASSLKLSTDTQYF.